The source of this T cell receptor (beta chain) is a study of T cells expressing NK-cell markers. Whole-study context: Out of eight donors sequenced, seven tested HCMV-seropositive and the remaining one seronegative.

A word on this clonotype: Its antigen is not identified.

This CDR3 comprises 18 residues. Germline CDR1 and CDR2: SGHAT and FQDESV (reference sequence). Study outcomes and limitations: Where a handful of donors were concerned, these clonotypes also led the CD3+CD56-NKG2C+ fraction. Certain NKG2C+ T cell clones were expanded, and their HCMV specificity remained unclear.

TCRdb re-called the 5' RACE reads; one entry per CDR3 protein, DNA not given. This sample contains a few hundred thousand distinct CDR3 sequences. This clonotype originated in a man aged 18 to 69 in good health. The chain uses TRBV11-1 and TRBJ2-3; no DNA is available, so the TRBD1 call from TCRdb remains unchecked. The specimen sequenced was blood T cells: a sorted CD56 or NKG2C T cell subset, CD4+ or CD8+ T cells, or bulk PBMC T cells (not recorded which). This CDR3 reads CASSLLSGGATFTDTQYF.